A single sample is the source of the 5 T cell receptor beta chains below, sequenced in a study of radiotherapy plus CTLA-4 blockade in lung cancer. The data were produced by immunoSEQ multiplex PCR, yet TCRdb's version contains in-frame clones alone and is incomplete. The data contain over 50,000 clones, around 85% of them singletons. The sequenced sample was peripheral blood, obtained from a patient treated with radiotherapy plus ipilimumab. The receptors were sampled from a human donor with non-small cell lung cancer who had a complete response to radiotherapy plus ipilimumab.

This clone has just a few counts. V usage is TRBV11-2 and J usage is TRBJ2-7; TRBD2 might be the D (6 bases). The V end was cut by 6 bases, the J end by 3 bases, with 18 bases between. Germline CDR1 SGHAT, CDR2 FQNNGV. The length of the CDR3 is 15 residues. For the CDR3, the DNA is TGTGCCAGCAGTCCGTCCAAGGGGACTTTCTACGAGCAGTACTTC. Translating it yields CASSPSKGTFYEQYF. Supplemented by reference TRBV11-2 and TRBJ2-7, the full variable domain reads EAGVAQSPRYKIIEKRQSVAFWCNPISGHATLYWYQQILGQGPKLLIQFQNNGVVDDSQLPKDRFSAERLKGVDSTLKIQPAKLEDSAVYLCASSPSKGTFYEQYFGPGTRLTVT.

This clone was seen a single time. J is TRBJ2-5 and V is TRBV15; D is possibly TRBD2 (6 bases). The CDR3 is 15 amino acids. The germline V gene encodes CDR1 LNHNV and CDR2 YYDKDF (reference sequence). V shed 0 bases and J shed 4 bases, with 12 bases lying between them. CDR3 in amino acids: CATSRDGGAGETQYF. The CDR3 coding sequence is TGTGCCACCAGCAGAGATGGAGGGGCCGGAGAGACCCAGTACTTC. The full variable domain, completed using reference TRBV15 and TRBJ2-5, is DAMVIQNPRYQVTQFGKPVTLSCSQTLNHNVMYWYQQKSSQAPKLLFHYYDKDFNNEADTPDNFQSRRPNTSFCFLDIRSPGLGDTAMYLCATSRDGGAGETQYFGPGTRLLVL.

J is TRBJ2-3 and V is TRBV27; 9 nucleotides match TRBD1. Looked up from germline, CDR1 is MNHEY and CDR2 is SMNVEV (reference sequence). The CDR3 has 16 residues. J lost 3 bases, V lost 5 bases, and 9 bases had no gene match. CDR3 protein: CASSHSGTGLTDTQYF. In DNA, the CDR3 is TGTGCCAGCAGTCACTCCGGGACAGGGTTAACAGATACGCAGTATTTT.

This chain connects TRBV4-1 to TRBJ1-2, with TRBD1 identical over 7 bases. In germline, CDR1 is MGHRA, CDR2 YSYEKL. J was trimmed by 5 bases and V by 0 bases; bases with no gene match: 6. The CDR3 spans 15 residues. CDR3 loop: CASSQDTGQTYGYTF. The CDR3 region has the DNA TGCGCCAGCAGCCAAGATACGGGACAGACGTATGGCTACACCTTC.

The chain combines TRBV2 with TRBJ1-2; 7 positions match TRBD1. The V and J ends lost 5 bases and 4 bases, in that order; junction bases with no gene match: 10. This CDR3 contains 15 residues. The germline V gene has CDR1 SNHLY and CDR2 FYNNEI. CDR3 sequence: CASSLSRQGAYGYTF. For the CDR3, the DNA is TGTGCCAGCAGTTTATCCCGACAGGGTGCCTATGGCTACACCTTC.